Below, 12 T cell receptor beta chains from the same sample are listed, as sequenced in a study of blood T cell repertoires in COVID-19. Here immunoSEQ multiplex PCR was the method, and the copy in TCRdb shows in-frame clones only, minus some. The repertoire has about 150,000 clones, 80% to 90% of them found once; the top ten carry about 8.9%. The sample consisted of peripheral blood. The receptors originated from a woman aged 45-60 years with acute or convalescent COVID-19.

V is TRBV25-1 and J is TRBJ2-3; TRBD2 might be the D (7 bases). This CDR3 is built from 15 residues. Germline V gene data show CDR1 as MGHDK and CDR2 as SYGVNS. Trimming shortened V by 5 bases and J by 2 bases, and 14 bases separated the two germline ends. The CDR3 protein is CASSLAGAPTDTQYF. The CDR3 DNA follows: TGTGCCAGCAGTCTTGCGGGGGCTCCCACAGATACGCAGTATTTT.

The V and J genes are TRBV12-1 and TRBJ1-1. TRBV12-1 is tagged as a pseudogene. CDR3 length equals 16 residues. In nucleotides, the CDR3 is TGTGCCAGCAGCTTTGACTCTGGGGGGGGAAACACTGAAGCTTTCTTT. Translated: CASSFDSGGGNTEAFF.

This chain links TRBV9 with TRBJ2-1, with D maybe TRBD2 (6 bases). V was trimmed by 1 base and J by 0 bases, leaving 11 bases between them. This CDR3 has 16 amino acids. Germline V lookup: CDR1 SGDLS, CDR2 YYNGEE. CDR3 in DNA: TGTGCCAGCAGCGTACTTGGGGGGAGCTCCTACAATGAGCAGTTCTTC. Protein product: CASSVLGGSSYNEQFF.

The J gene is TRBJ2-5, the V gene TRBV7-2; 10 nucleotides agree with TRBD2. From germline, CDR1 is SGHTA and CDR2 FQGNSA. The CDR3 is 16 amino acids. The J segment lost 5 bases and the V segment lost 5 bases, leaving 11 bases of the junction unmatched. Here the CDR3 reads CASSLGLAAKGETQYF. CDR3 bases: TGTGCCAGCAGCCTTGGACTAGCGGCTAAAGGGGAGACCCAGTACTTC.

V usage is TRBV9 and J usage is TRBJ1-3; maybe TRBD1 (5 bases). Germline CDR1 SGDLS, CDR2 YYNGEE. V lost 0 bases to trimming and J lost 2 bases, with 12 bases between them. This CDR3 is 16 amino acids long. CDR3 in amino acids: CASSVEGQGTGNTIYF. DNA for the CDR3: TGTGCCAGCAGCGTAGAGGGGCAGGGAACTGGAAACACCATATATTTT. The entire variable domain, with the rest obtained from reference TRBV9 and TRBJ1-3, is as follows: DSGVTQTPKHLITATGQRVTLRCSPRSGDLSVYWYQQSLDQGLQFLIQYYNGEERAKGNILERFSAQQFPDLHSELNLSSLELGDSALYFCASSVEGQGTGNTIYFGEGSWLTVV.

The chain carries TRBV7-2 and TRBJ2-6; TRBD2 matches 10 bases. Per germline, CDR1 SGHTA and CDR2 FQGNSA. The CDR3 covers 17 residues. Trimming took 5 bases from V and 0 from J; bases not matched to a gene: 4. CDR3 sequence reads: CASSPSGGPSGANVLTF. The DNA for the CDR3 is TGTGCCAGCAGCCCTAGCGGGGGCCCCTCTGGGGCCAACGTCCTGACTTTC.

This chain links TRBV9 with TRBJ2-7; 7 bases fit TRBD2. The V gene's germline CDR1 is SGDLS and CDR2 YYNGEE. V was clipped by 3 bases and J by 0 bases; unmatched bases: 12. The CDR3 contains 17 residues. CDR3 amino acids: CASSATPSGASSYEQYF. The CDR3 nucleotides are TGTGCCAGCAGCGCCACACCGAGCGGGGCCAGCTCCTACGAGCAGTACTTC. Based on the CDR3 plus reference TRBV9 and TRBJ2-7, the full variable domain is DSGVTQTPKHLITATGQRVTLRCSPRSGDLSVYWYQQSLDQGLQFLIQYYNGEERAKGNILERFSAQQFPDLHSELNLSSLELGDSALYFCASSATPSGASSYEQYFGPGTRLTVT.

The chain carries TRBV6-6 and TRBJ1-2, with a tentative D call TRBD1 (6 bases). CDR1 and CDR2 (germline): MNHNY, SVGAGI (reference sequence). The V gene lost 0 bases and the J gene lost 1 base, with 9 bases spanning the gap. The CDR3 has 15 residues. CDR3 DNA: TGTGCCAGCAGTTACTCTCAACAGGGTAACTATGGCTACACCTTC. Amino acid sequence: CASSYSQQGNYGYTF.

The chain employs TRBV5-4 and TRBJ2-2; the match to TRBD1 covers 7 bases. In germline, CDR1 is SGHNT, CDR2 YYREEE (reference sequence). This CDR3 spans 14 amino acids. The V gene end was trimmed by 4 bases and the J gene end by 7 bases; junction bases not matched to a gene: 7. The CDR3 coding sequence is TGTGCCAGCAGCCCCCCAGGGGGTAACGGGGAGCTGTTTTTT. Residues: CASSPPGGNGELFF.

The V call is TRBV5-1, the J call TRBJ2-7, with D maybe TRBD1 (7 bases). CDR3 length equals 16 residues. CDR1 is SGHRS, CDR2 YFSETQ, per germline. The ends were cut back, 2 bases at V and 3 bases at J, with 18 bases in the middle. CDR3 region: CASSFGGGTALYEQYF. CDR3 in DNA: TGCGCCAGCAGCTTTGGCGGAGGGACAGCACTCTACGAGCAGTACTTC.

This clone came up a few times. The chain is built from TRBV3-1 (or the pseudogene TRBV3-2) and TRBJ1-5; D not certain. The germline CDR1 and CDR2 sequences are LGHDT and YNNKEL (reference sequence). Trimming pared 6 bases from V and 1 base from J, leaving 10 bases between. The CDR3 contains 14 residues. Here the CDR3 DNA reads TGTGCCAGCAGTCTCAGTCAGAGCAATCAGCCCCAGCATTTT. Translation gives CASSLSQSNQPQHF.

V and J are TRBV5-6 and TRBJ2-7; perhaps TRBD1 as D (6 bases). CDR1 is SGHDT, CDR2 YYEEEE, per germline. V was pared by 2 bases and J by 6 bases, with 18 bases between. This CDR3 has 15 residues. The CDR3 DNA follows: TGTGCCAGCAGCTTCCTAAAATTCACAGGGAGCGAGCAGTACTTC. Residues: CASSFLKFTGSEQYF.